Reported below is one T cell receptor (beta chain). The data are from a study of blood T cell repertoires in COVID-19. On the study more broadly: Italy, Spain and the United States were the sources of the convalescent and acute COVID-19 samples. Sources were T cells, B-cell-depleted T cells, or PBMCs; the material itself was cDNA or gDNA.

The V gene's germline CDR1 is DFQATT and CDR2 SNEGSKA (reference sequence). The CDR3 length is 14 residues. Trimming left V 6 bases short and J 0 bases short, with 14 bases between. The authors' processing: How many nucleated cells were present was estimated from reference gene primer amplification. TCRdb's table, derived via immunoSEQ multiplex PCR, lists solely in-frame clones and lacks some. That table supplies the V and J calls and clone size; D and trimming were determined from the DNA. The table has under 350,000 clones, approximately 90% seen once. The material sequenced was peripheral blood. The TCR originated in a man aged 40-55 years with acute or convalescent COVID-19. This sequence joins TRBV20-1 and TRBJ2-5, with D possibly being TRBD2 (6 bases). The CDR3 DNA sequence: TGCAGTGCGAGTACTAGCAGTCACCAAGAGACCCAGTACTTC. Translation gives CSASTSSHQETQYF.